Below, 30 T cell receptor beta chains from the same sample are listed, as sequenced in a study of blood T cells in healthy people across ages. Using a J-beta primer mix together with a sample-barcoded 5' primer, a second PCR was run for roughly 7 to 12 cycles. TCRdb called the 5' RACE reads again in MiXCR, with one record for every CDR3 protein. Of around 900,000 distinct CDR3 sequences detected, roughly 51% appear once; the ten largest clones hold 20% to 25%. The source material was blood. All receptors come from a woman in her fifties or sixties in good health.

The V call is TRBV3-1, the J call TRBJ2-5, with D perhaps TRBD1 (6 bases). The CDR3 totals 14 residues. The V gene lost 3 bases and the J gene lost 5 bases, with 13 bases spanning the gap. CDR1 and CDR2 from the germline V gene are LGHDT and YNNKEL (reference sequence). CDR3: CASSQLGAGETQYF. The CDR3 nucleotides are TGTGCCAGCAGCCAGCTGGGGGCAGGGGAGACCCAGTACTTC.

This clonotype was seen just once. The gene calls are TRBV7-2 and TRBJ2-5, with 10 bases that match TRBD1. V lost 3 bases to trimming and J lost 5 bases; unmatched junction nucleotides: 6. This CDR3 region has 15 residues. Germline-derived CDR1 and CDR2 are SGHTA and FQGNSA. The CDR3 spells CASSFSGTGEETQYF. CDR3 bases: TGTGCCAGCAGCTTTTCCGGGACAGGGGAGGAGACCCAGTACTTC.

This clonotype occurred a few times. This rearrangement joins TRBV7-2 to TRBJ1-6; unclear D gene. Between the trimmed V and J ends, which lost 3 bases and 10 bases, there was a span of 13 bases. The germline CDR1 and CDR2 sequences are SGHTA and FQGNSA. The CDR3 runs to 14 residues. The CDR3 coding sequence is TGTGCCAGCAGCTTTCGGGGTTGGCGGTCACCCCTCCACTTT. Translation gives CASSFRGWRSPLHF.

Here the CDR3 reads CASRDGTRGTDTQYF. Here the CDR3 DNA reads TGCGCCAGCAGGGACGGGACTAGGGGTACAGATACGCAGTATTTT. The chain combines TRBV4-1 with TRBJ2-3; 8 bases align to TRBD2. Trimming cost V 6 bases and J 3 bases; bases outside gene matches: 8. CDR1 is MGHRA and CDR2 is YSYEKL in the germline V gene. This CDR3 is 15 amino acids long.

This clonotype was observed a handful of times. The gene calls are TRBV7-6 and TRBJ2-5; possibly TRBD1 or TRBD2 for D (5 bases each). The length of the CDR3 is 13 residues. Trimming pared 5 bases from V and 11 bases from J, leaving 18 bases between. From germline, CDR1 is SGHVS and CDR2 FNYEAQ. The CDR3 region has the DNA TGTGCCAGCAGCGTAGACCCGGGGACCGATCAGTACTTC. The encoded protein is CASSVDPGTDQYF.

V gene TRBV20-1 combines with J gene TRBJ2-1; TRBD2 aligns across 10 bases. Unmatched junction bases numbered 6, after V lost 4 bases and J lost 3 bases. CDR3 size: 15 residues. The germline V gene has CDR1 DFQATT and CDR2 SNEGSKA (reference sequence). The CDR3 DNA follows: TGCAGTGCTACTAGCGGGAGTGCCTACTACAATGAGCAGTTCTTC. It codes for CSATSGSAYYNEQFF.

The V and J genes are TRBV6-1 and TRBJ2-3; D possibly corresponds to TRBD2 (6 bases). CDR1 and CDR2 (germline): MNHNS, SASEGT. CDR3 length: 17 amino acids. V lost 6 bases and J 0 bases, leaving 19 bases between the germline ends. CDR3: CASRFGAGTSSTDTQYF. The CDR3 DNA reads TGTGCCAGCAGGTTCGGGGCAGGGACTTCTAGCACAGATACGCAGTATTTT.

The sample holds a few counts of this clonotype. V is TRBV13 and J is TRBJ1-2, with D maybe TRBD1 (5 bases). CDR1 and CDR2 from the germline V gene are PRHDT and FYEKMQ (reference sequence). Trimming left V 3 bases short and J 9 bases short, with 17 bases between. The CDR3 covers 14 residues. The CDR3 DNA is TGTGCCAGCAGCTTCCCCGGGGCCATATCTAGCTACACCTTC. Residues: CASSFPGAISSYTF.

With respect to this clonotype: At one end the junction does not follow the germline gene, possibly because of a read error. In DNA form, the CDR3 reads TGTGCCAGCGGTTTACCCAGTGCGGGAGGGAGCACAGATACGCAGTATTTT. It specifies CASGLPSAGGSTDTQYF. The chain carries TRBV28 and TRBJ2-3; 9 bases line up with TRBD2. This CDR3 comprises 17 residues. The germline gives CDR1 MDHEN, CDR2 SYDVKM.

At least ten counts were recorded for this clonotype. This chain joins TRBV27 and TRBJ2-7; D remains ambiguous. This CDR3 is built from 14 residues. In germline, CDR1 is MNHEY, CDR2 SMNVEV (reference sequence). Trimming removed 5 bases from V and 3 bases from J, with 14 bases in between. CDR3 sequence reads: CASSVSPSGYEQYF. CDR3 nucleotides: TGTGCCAGCAGTGTCAGCCCTTCGGGCTACGAGCAGTACTTC.

This sequence joins TRBV10-3 and TRBJ2-3, with 7 bases fitting TRBD2. With 7 bases clipped from V and 1 base from J, the junction kept 11 bases outside the gene matches. The CDR3 is 16 residues long. The germline gives CDR1 ENHRY, CDR2 SYGVKD. CDR3 protein: CAIKTTGSGRTDTQYF. CDR3 in DNA: TGTGCCATCAAGACTACGGGTAGCGGGCGCACAGATACGCAGTATTTT.

This clonotype was counted between two and nine times. This chain uses TRBV10-3 with TRBJ1-2; D remains ambiguous. With 8 bases removed from V and 10 bases from J, the gap between germline ends came to 17 bases. This CDR3 spans 12 amino acids. The germline V gene has CDR1 ENHRY and CDR2 SYGVKD. The CDR3 DNA is TGTGCCATCGGCGTGGACCCTCATGACTACACCTTC. Protein: CAIGVDPHDYTF.

The chain is built from TRBV6-6 and TRBJ2-1; no definite D call. CDR1 is MNHNY, CDR2 SVGAGI, per germline (reference sequence). V shed 2 bases and J shed 7 bases, with 15 bases lying between them. The CDR3 runs to 15 residues. CDR3 nucleotides: TGTGCCAGCAGTTACCCTATGGCAGGCGAGAATGAGCAGTTCTTC. Translating it yields CASSYPMAGENEQFF.

This clonotype showed up just a few times. The chain joins TRBV7-8 to TRBJ1-6; the D gene is possibly TRBD1 (6 bases). CDR3 size: 19 residues. CDR1 is SGHVS and CDR2 is FQNEAQ in the germline V gene. Trimming left V 3 bases short and J 7 bases short, with 25 bases between. The CDR3 DNA is TGTGCCAGCAGCTTTAGCGGAGGCAGAACAGGGCGAAGGAATTCACCCCTCCACTTT. Protein: CASSFSGGRTGRRNSPLHF.

The chain uses TRBV11-2 and TRBJ2-4, with D tentatively TRBD1 (6 bases). CDR1 SGHAT and CDR2 FQNNGV come from the germline V gene. V dropped 6 bases and J dropped 2 bases, with 11 bases sitting between them. The CDR3 is made up of 14 amino acids. CDR3 in DNA: TGTGCCAGCAGACGGACAGATCCCAAAAACATTCAGTACTTC. Its translation is CASRRTDPKNIQYF.

The chain employs TRBV10-3 and TRBJ2-5; D gene ambiguous. CDR1 is ENHRY and CDR2 is SYGVKD in the germline V gene. The ends were cut back, 4 bases at V and 3 bases at J, with 9 bases in the middle. This CDR3 contains 13 residues. CDR3: CAISVDWKETQYF. The CDR3 DNA is TGTGCCATCAGTGTTGACTGGAAAGAGACCCAGTACTTC.

This clonotype was seen only once. This chain joins TRBV24-1 and TRBJ2-5, with TRBD2 identical over 14 bases. The CDR3 runs 18 residues. V lost 4 bases and J lost 11; bases outside the gene matches: 17. Germline loops: CDR1 KGHDR, CDR2 SFDVKD. The CDR3 bases are TGTGCCACCAGTGACCGGATAGGGACTAGCGGGAGTTACTATGAGCAGTACTTC. Its protein is CATSDRIGTSGSYYEQYF.

The V gene is TRBV16, the J gene TRBJ2-1; D gene unclear. CDR1 and CDR2 (germline): KGHSY, FQNENV. This CDR3 has 13 residues. V was cut by 5 bases and J by 4 bases, with 9 bases left in between. In nucleotides, the CDR3 is TGTGCCAGCAGCGCGTGGATGTACAATGAGCAGTTCTTC. Residues: CASSAWMYNEQFF. The full variable domain, with the rest looked up from reference TRBV16 and TRBJ2-1, is GEEVAQTPKHLVRGEGQKAKLYCAPIKGHSYVFWYQQVLKNEFKFLISFQNENVFDETGMPKERFSAKCLPNSPCSLEIQATKLEDSAVYFCASSAWMYNEQFFGPGTRLTVL.

Remarks on this clonotype: A much larger clone differs from this one at a single base, so this may be a read error. The chain joins TRBV6-5 to TRBJ2-2; a weak D match, TRBD2 (5 bases). V lost 7 bases and J lost 2, with 14 bases in between. Germline V lookup: CDR1 MNHEY, CDR2 SVGAGI. The CDR3 is made up of 15 amino acids. In nucleotides, the CDR3 is TGTGCCAGCAACCAACTAGGCCCAAACACCGGGGAGCTGTTTTTT. It translates to CASNQLGPNTGELFF.

This clonotype was counted a few times. The chain employs TRBV12-3 or TRBV12-4 and TRBJ1-2; D gene ambiguous. The CDR3 sequence is 14 residues long. The V gene lost 5 bases and the J gene lost 0 bases, with 10 bases spanning the gap. CDR3 amino acids: CASSGGRANYGYTF. CDR3 bases: TGTGCCAGCAGTGGAGGACGGGCTAACTATGGCTACACCTTC.

V is TRBV7-2 and J is TRBJ2-2; D is ambiguous. In germline, CDR1 is SGHTA, CDR2 FQGNSA. The V gene lost 5 bases and the J gene lost 0 bases, with 7 bases spanning the gap. The CDR3 length is 14 residues. Here the CDR3 reads CASSRTSNTGELFF. The CDR3 nucleotides are TGTGCCAGCAGCCGCACTTCGAACACCGGGGAGCTGTTTTTT.

Note on this clonotype: Given the absence of the conserved phenylalanine or tryptophan at the CDR3 end, a read error is likely. The chain carries TRBV6-5 and TRBJ1-1; D gene unclear. Germline CDR1 and CDR2: MNHEY and SVGAGI. V shed 0 bases and J shed 1 base, with 12 bases lying between them. The CDR3 extends over 16 amino acids. CDR3 region: CASSYSGRLRNTEAFS. In nucleotides, the CDR3 is TGTGCCAGCAGTTACTCGGGAAGGTTGCGGAACACTGAAGCTTTCTCT.

The chain carries TRBV7-2 and TRBJ2-1; D perhaps matches TRBD2 (7 bases). The CDR3 runs to 18 residues. V gave up 6 bases and J gave up 5 bases, with 26 bases separating them. Germline-derived CDR1 and CDR2 are SGHTA and FQGNSA. Written as DNA, the CDR3 is TGTGCCAGCAGTCGCATTGGGGGGGCCTATAAAAAAAACAATGAGCAGTTCTTC. Residues: CASSRIGGAYKKNNEQFF.

The table lists this clonotype with a few counts. The V gene is TRBV3-1, the J gene TRBJ1-2; weak D call: TRBD1 (6 bases). Trimming pared 2 bases from V and 4 bases from J, leaving 8 bases between. The CDR3 runs 13 residues. Germline-derived CDR1 and CDR2 are LGHDT and YNNKEL (reference sequence). The CDR3 DNA reads TGTGCCAGCAGCCAAACAGGGCGCTATGGCTACACCTTC. It yields the protein CASSQTGRYGYTF.

The chain has TRBV6-2 or TRBV6-3 and TRBJ1-4; 10 bases line up with TRBD1. Germline V gives CDR1 MNHEY, CDR2 SVGEGT. Losses at the gene ends were 5 bases for V and 5 bases for J; bases not matched to a gene: 8. CDR3 length: 16 amino acids. Here the CDR3 reads CASSDTGTGVNEKLFF. CDR3 nucleotides: TGTGCCAGCAGTGACACCGGGACAGGGGTGAATGAAAAACTGTTTTTT.

Note on this clonotype: A far larger clone is only one base removed, so a read error is likely. J is TRBJ2-1 and V is TRBV3-1; 7 bases fit TRBD2. V lost 4 bases, J lost 8 bases, and 2 bases stayed unmatched. This CDR3 has 12 amino acids. Germline V gives CDR1 LGHDT, CDR2 YNNKEL (reference sequence). The CDR3 DNA reads TGTGCCAGCAGCCCGACTAGCCATGAGCAGTTCTTC. This translates into CASSPTSHEQFF.

This clonotype appeared a few times. This chain uses TRBV18 with TRBJ1-5; D call uncertain. Germline CDR1 and CDR2: KGHSH and LQKENI. This CDR3 region has 16 residues. Trimming took off 3 bases at V and 0 bases at J, with 12 bases between the two ends. In DNA, the CDR3 is TGTGCCAGCTCACCCGCAGGAGTTAATAGCAATCAGCCCCAGCATTTT. Its protein is CASSPAGVNSNQPQHF.

This clonotype has only a few counts. The V and J genes are TRBV20-1 and TRBJ2-7, with D hard to call. This CDR3 is built from 14 residues. Germline V gene sequence: CDR1 DFQATT, CDR2 SNEGSKA (reference sequence). The germline V and J ends were trimmed by 4 bases and 1 base, with 14 bases remaining between them. Written as DNA, the CDR3 is TGCAGTGCTACTCCCTCCTCCGGGTCCTACGAGCAGTACTTC. As protein: CSATPSSGSYEQYF.

The genes are TRBV6-2 or TRBV6-3 and TRBJ2-3, with 7 bases matching TRBD1. The V segment lost 0 bases and the J segment 0 bases; nucleotides outside the gene matches: 6. Germline V lookup: CDR1 MNHEY, CDR2 SVGEGT. This CDR3 is 17 amino acids long. The DNA of the CDR3 is TGTGCCAGCAGTTACTCAGGGGGCAGTTTTAGCACAGATACGCAGTATTTT. It is translated as CASSYSGGSFSTDTQYF.

This clonotype has only a few counts. This chain connects TRBV27 to TRBJ1-6; D is unclear. CDR1 is MNHEY, CDR2 SMNVEV, per germline (reference sequence). Trimming stripped 3 bases from V and 7 bases from J, with 4 bases between. The CDR3 sequence is 12 residues long. CDR3 protein: CASSFSNSPLHF. DNA of the CDR3: TGTGCCAGCAGTTTTAGCAATTCACCCCTCCACTTT.